This T cell receptor beta chain was sequenced for a study of T cells after posttransplantation cyclophosphamide (dated by TCRdb to about 2016). Concerning the study at large: Using TRB sequencing, the study followed how the T cell repertoire rebuilt after myeloablative bone marrow transplantation with posttransplantation cyclophosphamide given as GVHD prophylaxis. Blood from every one of the roughly 35 PTCy patients who had 1-year posttransplant specimens underwent TRB sequencing. Public TRB sequences were queried against a database of over 3,600 sequences associated with responses to pathogens, tumor antigens, self-antigens and alloantigens. TRB sequencing was also done on up to 3 additional blood samples from 2 to 5.2 years after transplant in 3 patients, and on pretransplant blood from a handful of patients. Because TRA and TRB clonality were tightly correlated in 9 or 10 samples, subsequent TCR analyses were focused on TRB only. Samples from around 37 PTCy-treated patients, along with samples from some 17 of their related bone marrow donors, underwent antigen receptor sequencing. Paper-wide results and their limitations: The TRB repertoires of T cells infiltrating skin or GI tract showed only limited overlap with the TRB repertoires of T cells in blood. Across approximately 41 patients, TRB clonality was highly associated with recipient CMV seropositivity and CMV reactivation, and PTCy diversity was similar to diversity in CNI/methotrexate controls. At 1-2 months, donor-recipient similarity was low but rose over the first year, and the later blood repertoires were often dominated by donor CD8+ memory clones.

Related bone marrow donors provided peripheral blood samples on the day of marrow donation. Peripheral blood and bone marrow mononuclear cells were isolated by Ficoll-Hypaque density centrifugation and were cryopreserved. The table lists this clone with many counts. What antigen it recognizes has not been identified. No much larger clone exists at a distance of one base, and base qualities are not known. Genomic DNA was used for TRB sequencing, which was performed with the immunoSEQ assay at survey resolution or with the hsTCRB kit. The study's processing was this. Initial read processing used immunoSEQ software, and repertoire analyses used the LymphoSeq R package. For each TRB dataset, clonality was calculated as 1 minus normalized Shannon entropy, and the Gini coefficient was computed as well. To infer phenotypes in unsorted samples, TRB sequences from sorted subsets of the recipient or donor were mapped onto the unsorted samples of the same recipient. This is the immuneACCESS table as TCRdb keeps it, with only in-frame sequences that have V and J called. A part of the clones is gone; compared with another copy, unresolved V genes explain less than half, and the rest is unexplained. That table is the source of V, J and clone size, and D and trimming were worked out from the DNA. Across this sample, around 35,000 clones were tabulated and none appeared just once. The top ten clones comprise roughly 1.2% of the sample.

Trimming takes 7 bases from V and 2 bases from J, and the germline ends sit 14 bases apart. The CDR3 contains 14 residues, cysteine and phenylalanine counted. Only CDR3 DNA remains: 42 bases, in frame from the first base. Reading the germline V gene gives CDR1 SNHLY and CDR2 FYNNEI. The sequence is built from TRBV2 and TRBJ1-2; TRBD1 could be the D gene, as 5 bases match. The receptor was isolated from a girl aged 10-17 years in good health, CMV-negative, and a related stem cell transplant donor. The sample comprised PBMCs. The CDR3 corresponds to CASTRDGGNYGYTF. The DNA sequence is as follows: TGTGCCAGCACCCGGGACGGGGGAAACTATGGCTACACCTTC.